Listed here are 21 T cell receptor beta chains from one sample, sequenced in a study of regulatory T cells in long-lasting Graves disease. Library construction for TCR beta used iRepertoire HTBI primers and Arm-PCR of CDR3 regions. TCRdb called the multiplex PCR reads again in MiXCR, with one record for every CDR3 protein. This sample has around 420,000 distinct CDR3 sequences, with roughly 15% found just once. The time point here: newly diagnosed GD, antithyroid drugs for less than 3 months. Preparation of the TCR library used RNA extracted from PBMCs. These data were also filed under a second study, of T cells in Graves' hyperthyroidism and ophthalmopathy.

Sequencing used peripheral blood mononuclear cells (PBMCs), obtained at new diagnosis, from a patient treated with antithyroid drugs. Every receptor here comes from a woman aged 40 to 50 with Graves disease.

The rearrangement links TRBV4-1 to TRBJ2-2; D not certain. Trimming took off 1 base at V and 6 bases at J, with 12 bases between the two ends. This CDR3 has 15 residues. The V gene's germline CDR1 is MGHRA and CDR2 YSYEKL. CDR3 amino acids: CASSQGMVSAGELFF. The DNA of the CDR3 is TGCGCCAGCAGCCAAGGCATGGTATCGGCCGGGGAGCTGTTTTTT.

This clonotype was detected ten times or more. The chain employs TRBV14 and TRBJ2-7; D not certain. The germline V gene encodes CDR1 SGHDN and CDR2 FVKESK. CDR3 size: 20 residues. The V and J ends lost 2 bases and 0 bases respectively, with 26 bases between them. This CDR3 reads CASSQRPTLPALGFSYEQYF. CDR3 nucleotides: TGTGCCAGCAGCCAAAGACCCACCCTCCCGGCGTTAGGGTTCTCCTACGAGCAGTACTTC. Variable domain in full (rest from reference TRBV14 and TRBJ2-7): EAGVTQFPSHSVIEKGQTVTLRCDPISGHDNLYWYRRVMGKEIKFLLHFVKESKQDESGMPNNRFLAERTGGTYSTLKVQPAELEDSGVYFCASSQRPTLPALGFSYEQYFGPGTRLTVT.

Many counts were recorded for this clonotype. The CDR3 nucleotides are TGTGCCAGCTGGGACACCATCTACGAGCAGTACTTC. Amino acid sequence: CASWDTIYEQYF. The rearrangement joins TRBV28 to TRBJ2-7; D is possibly TRBD1 (6 bases). Germline-derived CDR1 and CDR2 are MDHEN and SYDVKM. This CDR3 has 12 amino acids. V lost 8 bases to trimming and J lost 3 bases, with 11 bases between them.

Of note for this clonotype: A read error is possible here, since a much larger clone lies one base away. The CDR3 DNA sequence: TGTGCCAGCAGCGGATTCAGGGGAGGCACTGAAGCTTTCTTT. Encoded protein: CASSGFRGGTEAFF. The chain combines TRBV5-5 with TRBJ1-1; the D gene is possibly TRBD1 (6 bases). Trimming shortened V by 4 bases and J by 4 bases, and 14 bases separated the two germline ends. CDR3 length: 14 residues. Looked up from germline, CDR1 is SGHKS and CDR2 is YYEKEE (reference sequence). Full variable domain (missing parts from reference TRBV5-5 and TRBJ1-1): DAGVTQSPTHLIKTRGQQVTLRCSPISGHKSVSWYQQVLGQGPQFIFQYYEKEERGRGNFPDRFSARQFPNYSSELNVNALLLGDSALYLCASSGFRGGTEAFFGQGTRLTVV.

The chain recombines TRBV12-3 or TRBV12-4 with TRBJ1-2; the D is unclear. The CDR3 has 13 residues. Trimming removed 1 base at V and 7 bases at J, with 10 bases between. The CDR3 DNA reads as TGTGCCAGCAGTTTAGGCTTATTAAGTGGCTACACCTTC. This sequence encodes CASSLGLLSGYTF.

This clonotype was picked up a small number of times. A clone one base away is much larger, so this may be a read error. This chain connects TRBV11-2 to TRBJ2-7, with 7 bases fitting TRBD2. The junction had 1 base not matched to a gene; V was cut back by 5 bases and J by 3 bases. Germline V gene lookup returns CDR1 SGHAT and CDR2 FQNNGV. This CDR3 comprises 12 residues. Written as DNA, the CDR3 is TGTGCCAGCAGCCGGGGGGACTACGAGCAGTACTTC. It is translated as CASSRGDYEQYF. The variable domain in full, completed from reference TRBV11-2 and TRBJ2-7, reads EAGVAQSPRYKIIEKRQSVAFWCNPISGHATLYWYQQILGQGPKLLIQFQNNGVVDDSQLPKDRFSAERLKGVDSTLKIQPAKLEDSAVYLCASSRGDYEQYFGPGTRLTVT.

As concerns this clonotype: A much more abundant neighbour one base away suggests this may be a read error. The V call is TRBV27, the J call TRBJ2-6; 8 nucleotides agree with TRBD1. This CDR3 has 16 amino acids. Germline CDR1 MNHEY, CDR2 SMNVEV (reference sequence). Here the CDR3 reads CASSFGTGDGANVLAF. The CDR3 DNA follows: TGTGCCAGCAGTTTCGGGACAGGCGACGGAGCCAACGTCCTGGCTTTC.

This clonotype has only a few counts. V and J are TRBV6-2 or TRBV6-3 and TRBJ2-3, with D possibly matching TRBD2 (6 bases). Germline CDR1 MNHEY, CDR2 SVGEGT. This CDR3 contains 18 residues. Trimming stripped 5 bases from V and 0 bases from J, with 21 bases between. The DNA for the CDR3 is TGTGCCAGCAGTGACCGGGACTCCACATTAACTAGCACAGATACGCAGTATTTT. The encoded protein is CASSDRDSTLTSTDTQYF.

The rearrangement links TRBV30 to TRBJ2-3; no definite D call. CDR3 length: 10 residues. V lost 2 bases and J 3 bases, leaving 0 bases between the germline ends. Germline lookup yields CDR1 GTSNPN and CDR2 SVGIG (reference sequence). The CDR3 DNA follows: TGTGCCTGGAGTACAGATACGCAGTATTTT. The encoded protein is CAWSTDTQYF.

This rearrangement joins TRBV5-5 to TRBJ2-5, with a possible D match to TRBD2 (5 bases). Deletions cut 5 bases from V and 3 bases from J, with 14 bases between. The germline CDR1 and CDR2 sequences are SGHKS and YYEKEE (reference sequence). CDR3 length: 14 residues. The CDR3 DNA is TGTGCCAGCAGTGGCGGGCGGATAGAAGAGACCCAGTACTTC. Translating it yields CASSGGRIEETQYF.

As concerns this clonotype: A far larger clone is one nucleotide away, so this likely arose from a read error. This rearrangement joins TRBV11-3 to TRBJ2-5; 8 bases match TRBD2. CDR3 size: 15 residues. Germline values: CDR1 SGHNT, CDR2 YENEEA. Written as DNA, the CDR3 is TGTGCCAGCGGCTTAGATAGCGGGATAGGGGAGACCCAGTACTTC. This translates into CASGLDSGIGETQYF.

This clonotype came up many times. The V call is TRBV9, the J call TRBJ2-5, with 8 bases fitting TRBD2. In germline, CDR1 is SGDLS, CDR2 YYNGEE. The CDR3 loop spans 15 amino acids. Losses at the gene ends were 4 bases for V and 5 bases for J; bases not matched to a gene: 10. The CDR3 loop is CASSNRAGEYETQYF. As DNA, the CDR3 is TGTGCCAGCAGCAACCGAGCGGGAGAGTATGAGACCCAGTACTTC. The full variable domain, rest sourced from reference TRBV9 and TRBJ2-5, is DSGVTQTPKHLITATGQRVTLRCSPRSGDLSVYWYQQSLDQGLQFLIQYYNGEERAKGNILERFSAQQFPDLHSELNLSSLELGDSALYFCASSNRAGEYETQYFGPGTRLLVL.

This clonotype appeared many times. The J gene is TRBJ2-5, the V gene TRBV30, with a tentative D call TRBD2 (6 bases). Germline CDR1 GTSNPN, CDR2 SVGIG (reference sequence). This CDR3 is 14 amino acids long. V dropped 0 bases and J dropped 7 bases, with 15 bases sitting between them. In DNA form, the CDR3 reads TGTGCCTGGAGTGTAACTGGCGGGACCGGGACCCAGTACTTC. This gives the protein CAWSVTGGTGTQYF. Looking up the rest from reference TRBV30 and TRBJ2-5 gives the full variable domain: SQTIHQWPATLVQPVGSPLSLECTVEGTSNPNLYWYRQAAGRGLQLLFYSVGIGQISSEVPQNLSASRPQDRQFILSSKKLLLSDSGFYLCAWSVTGGTGTQYFGPGTRLLVL.

This clonotype was observed many times. The V gene is TRBV2, the J gene TRBJ2-5; D is undetermined. The V end was cut by 6 bases, the J end by 0 bases, with 5 bases between. Germline loops: CDR1 SNHLY, CDR2 FYNNEI. The CDR3 is 12 amino acids. CDR3 in DNA: TGTGCCAGCAGGGCAGACCAAGAGACCCAGTACTTC. Protein product: CASRADQETQYF.

This clonotype has more than one count but fewer than ten. This chain connects TRBV7-9 to TRBJ2-7; D uncertain. V was shortened by 3 bases and J by 6 bases, with 6 bases between the two germline ends. Germline CDR1 is SEHNR and CDR2 is FQNEAQ (reference sequence). The CDR3 is 11 residues long. The CDR3 DNA reads TGTGCCAGCAGCTTGCATGGCGAGCAGTACTTC. Its translation is CASSLHGEQYF.

The rearrangement uses TRBV3-1 and TRBJ2-7; unclear D gene. V lost 4 bases to trimming and J lost 2 bases, with 6 bases between them. Germline assignment: CDR1 LGHDT and CDR2 YNNKEL (reference sequence). The CDR3 runs to 12 residues. This chain's CDR3 is CASSLDPYEQYV. The CDR3 DNA is TGTGCCAGCAGCCTAGACCCCTACGAGCAGTACGTC.

This clonotype was observed at least ten times. The V call is TRBV7-2, the J call TRBJ1-1; D is uncertain. V lost 2 bases and J lost 0, with 4 bases in between. Germline V gene sequence: CDR1 SGHTA, CDR2 FQGNSA. The CDR3 has 13 amino acids. The CDR3 DNA reads TGTGCCAGCAGCTTATCACTGAACACTGAAGCTTTCTTT. Protein: CASSLSLNTEAFF.

This clonotype was recorded at least ten times. The V call is TRBV20-1, the J call TRBJ1-4; possibly TRBD1 for D (5 bases). CDR1 DFQATT and CDR2 SNEGSKA come from the germline V gene (reference sequence). V lost 1 base to trimming and J lost 8 bases, with 11 bases between them. There are 13 residues in the CDR3. The CDR3 sequence is CSARVAGSEKLFF. The CDR3 DNA sequence: TGCAGTGCTAGAGTTGCAGGGTCCGAAAAACTGTTTTTT.

The genes are TRBV6-1 and TRBJ2-7; TRBD1 aligns across 9 bases. The CDR3 runs to 18 residues. Germline CDR1 reads MNHNS; CDR2 reads SASEGT. Germline trimming cut 0 bases from V and 3 bases from J; bases unmatched to any gene: 12. The CDR3 sequence: CASSEAQGVGQGYYEQYF. The DNA of the CDR3 is TGTGCCAGCAGTGAAGCGCAGGGGGTGGGACAGGGATACTACGAGCAGTACTTC.

This clonotype was recorded once. A far larger clone is only one base removed, so a read error is likely. The genes are TRBV20-1 and TRBJ2-5, with TRBD2 matching 9 bases. After removal of 4 bases from V and 11 bases from J, the junction contained 17 bases not matched to a gene. This CDR3 is 15 amino acids long. From germline, CDR1 is DFQATT and CDR2 SNEGSKA (reference sequence). CDR3 sequence: CSATALGLAYNEQYF. CDR3 nucleotide sequence: TGCAGTGCTACCGCCCTGGGACTAGCCTACAATGAGCAGTACTTC.

The sample holds many counts of this clonotype. The chain has TRBV25-1 and TRBJ1-5; tentatively, D is TRBD1 (5 bases). The CDR3 has 12 amino acids. V shed 7 bases and J shed 5 bases, with 9 bases lying between them. Germline V lookup: CDR1 MGHDK, CDR2 SYGVNS. CDR3 coding DNA: TGTGCCAGCATGGGGCACGATCAGCCCCAGCATTTT. This gives the protein CASMGHDQPQHF.